This entry concerns a single TCR beta chain. These data come from a study of blood T cell repertoires in COVID-19. Study overall: The origin of the acute and convalescent COVID-19 samples was the United States, Italy and Spain. T cells, B-cell-depleted T cells, or PBMCs provided the cDNA or gDNA that served as material.

In the authors' workflow: Reference gene primer amplification in the assay estimated nucleated cell counts. Some clones are missing from TCRdb's copy, which holds only in-frame ones; the method was immunoSEQ multiplex PCR. D and trimming come from the DNA, and the V and J calls and clone size come from that table. Found here are 250,000 to 300,000 clones, 88% of them singletons; the top ten hold approximately 10%. Patients in Seattle were enrolled during active infection, then followed longitudinally. With 2 bases removed from V and 1 base from J, the gap between germline ends came to 7 bases. Germline lookup yields CDR1 SGHTA and CDR2 FQGTGA. The CDR3 loop spans 14 amino acids.

The source material was peripheral blood. The TCR originated in an older woman with COVID-19, enrolled during active disease. The chain couples TRBV7-3 to TRBJ2-3; perhaps TRBD2 as D (5 bases). CDR3 sequence: CASSLLRGTDTQYF. The CDR3 region has the DNA TGTGCCAGCAGCTTACTGCGGGGCACAGATACGCAGTATTTT.